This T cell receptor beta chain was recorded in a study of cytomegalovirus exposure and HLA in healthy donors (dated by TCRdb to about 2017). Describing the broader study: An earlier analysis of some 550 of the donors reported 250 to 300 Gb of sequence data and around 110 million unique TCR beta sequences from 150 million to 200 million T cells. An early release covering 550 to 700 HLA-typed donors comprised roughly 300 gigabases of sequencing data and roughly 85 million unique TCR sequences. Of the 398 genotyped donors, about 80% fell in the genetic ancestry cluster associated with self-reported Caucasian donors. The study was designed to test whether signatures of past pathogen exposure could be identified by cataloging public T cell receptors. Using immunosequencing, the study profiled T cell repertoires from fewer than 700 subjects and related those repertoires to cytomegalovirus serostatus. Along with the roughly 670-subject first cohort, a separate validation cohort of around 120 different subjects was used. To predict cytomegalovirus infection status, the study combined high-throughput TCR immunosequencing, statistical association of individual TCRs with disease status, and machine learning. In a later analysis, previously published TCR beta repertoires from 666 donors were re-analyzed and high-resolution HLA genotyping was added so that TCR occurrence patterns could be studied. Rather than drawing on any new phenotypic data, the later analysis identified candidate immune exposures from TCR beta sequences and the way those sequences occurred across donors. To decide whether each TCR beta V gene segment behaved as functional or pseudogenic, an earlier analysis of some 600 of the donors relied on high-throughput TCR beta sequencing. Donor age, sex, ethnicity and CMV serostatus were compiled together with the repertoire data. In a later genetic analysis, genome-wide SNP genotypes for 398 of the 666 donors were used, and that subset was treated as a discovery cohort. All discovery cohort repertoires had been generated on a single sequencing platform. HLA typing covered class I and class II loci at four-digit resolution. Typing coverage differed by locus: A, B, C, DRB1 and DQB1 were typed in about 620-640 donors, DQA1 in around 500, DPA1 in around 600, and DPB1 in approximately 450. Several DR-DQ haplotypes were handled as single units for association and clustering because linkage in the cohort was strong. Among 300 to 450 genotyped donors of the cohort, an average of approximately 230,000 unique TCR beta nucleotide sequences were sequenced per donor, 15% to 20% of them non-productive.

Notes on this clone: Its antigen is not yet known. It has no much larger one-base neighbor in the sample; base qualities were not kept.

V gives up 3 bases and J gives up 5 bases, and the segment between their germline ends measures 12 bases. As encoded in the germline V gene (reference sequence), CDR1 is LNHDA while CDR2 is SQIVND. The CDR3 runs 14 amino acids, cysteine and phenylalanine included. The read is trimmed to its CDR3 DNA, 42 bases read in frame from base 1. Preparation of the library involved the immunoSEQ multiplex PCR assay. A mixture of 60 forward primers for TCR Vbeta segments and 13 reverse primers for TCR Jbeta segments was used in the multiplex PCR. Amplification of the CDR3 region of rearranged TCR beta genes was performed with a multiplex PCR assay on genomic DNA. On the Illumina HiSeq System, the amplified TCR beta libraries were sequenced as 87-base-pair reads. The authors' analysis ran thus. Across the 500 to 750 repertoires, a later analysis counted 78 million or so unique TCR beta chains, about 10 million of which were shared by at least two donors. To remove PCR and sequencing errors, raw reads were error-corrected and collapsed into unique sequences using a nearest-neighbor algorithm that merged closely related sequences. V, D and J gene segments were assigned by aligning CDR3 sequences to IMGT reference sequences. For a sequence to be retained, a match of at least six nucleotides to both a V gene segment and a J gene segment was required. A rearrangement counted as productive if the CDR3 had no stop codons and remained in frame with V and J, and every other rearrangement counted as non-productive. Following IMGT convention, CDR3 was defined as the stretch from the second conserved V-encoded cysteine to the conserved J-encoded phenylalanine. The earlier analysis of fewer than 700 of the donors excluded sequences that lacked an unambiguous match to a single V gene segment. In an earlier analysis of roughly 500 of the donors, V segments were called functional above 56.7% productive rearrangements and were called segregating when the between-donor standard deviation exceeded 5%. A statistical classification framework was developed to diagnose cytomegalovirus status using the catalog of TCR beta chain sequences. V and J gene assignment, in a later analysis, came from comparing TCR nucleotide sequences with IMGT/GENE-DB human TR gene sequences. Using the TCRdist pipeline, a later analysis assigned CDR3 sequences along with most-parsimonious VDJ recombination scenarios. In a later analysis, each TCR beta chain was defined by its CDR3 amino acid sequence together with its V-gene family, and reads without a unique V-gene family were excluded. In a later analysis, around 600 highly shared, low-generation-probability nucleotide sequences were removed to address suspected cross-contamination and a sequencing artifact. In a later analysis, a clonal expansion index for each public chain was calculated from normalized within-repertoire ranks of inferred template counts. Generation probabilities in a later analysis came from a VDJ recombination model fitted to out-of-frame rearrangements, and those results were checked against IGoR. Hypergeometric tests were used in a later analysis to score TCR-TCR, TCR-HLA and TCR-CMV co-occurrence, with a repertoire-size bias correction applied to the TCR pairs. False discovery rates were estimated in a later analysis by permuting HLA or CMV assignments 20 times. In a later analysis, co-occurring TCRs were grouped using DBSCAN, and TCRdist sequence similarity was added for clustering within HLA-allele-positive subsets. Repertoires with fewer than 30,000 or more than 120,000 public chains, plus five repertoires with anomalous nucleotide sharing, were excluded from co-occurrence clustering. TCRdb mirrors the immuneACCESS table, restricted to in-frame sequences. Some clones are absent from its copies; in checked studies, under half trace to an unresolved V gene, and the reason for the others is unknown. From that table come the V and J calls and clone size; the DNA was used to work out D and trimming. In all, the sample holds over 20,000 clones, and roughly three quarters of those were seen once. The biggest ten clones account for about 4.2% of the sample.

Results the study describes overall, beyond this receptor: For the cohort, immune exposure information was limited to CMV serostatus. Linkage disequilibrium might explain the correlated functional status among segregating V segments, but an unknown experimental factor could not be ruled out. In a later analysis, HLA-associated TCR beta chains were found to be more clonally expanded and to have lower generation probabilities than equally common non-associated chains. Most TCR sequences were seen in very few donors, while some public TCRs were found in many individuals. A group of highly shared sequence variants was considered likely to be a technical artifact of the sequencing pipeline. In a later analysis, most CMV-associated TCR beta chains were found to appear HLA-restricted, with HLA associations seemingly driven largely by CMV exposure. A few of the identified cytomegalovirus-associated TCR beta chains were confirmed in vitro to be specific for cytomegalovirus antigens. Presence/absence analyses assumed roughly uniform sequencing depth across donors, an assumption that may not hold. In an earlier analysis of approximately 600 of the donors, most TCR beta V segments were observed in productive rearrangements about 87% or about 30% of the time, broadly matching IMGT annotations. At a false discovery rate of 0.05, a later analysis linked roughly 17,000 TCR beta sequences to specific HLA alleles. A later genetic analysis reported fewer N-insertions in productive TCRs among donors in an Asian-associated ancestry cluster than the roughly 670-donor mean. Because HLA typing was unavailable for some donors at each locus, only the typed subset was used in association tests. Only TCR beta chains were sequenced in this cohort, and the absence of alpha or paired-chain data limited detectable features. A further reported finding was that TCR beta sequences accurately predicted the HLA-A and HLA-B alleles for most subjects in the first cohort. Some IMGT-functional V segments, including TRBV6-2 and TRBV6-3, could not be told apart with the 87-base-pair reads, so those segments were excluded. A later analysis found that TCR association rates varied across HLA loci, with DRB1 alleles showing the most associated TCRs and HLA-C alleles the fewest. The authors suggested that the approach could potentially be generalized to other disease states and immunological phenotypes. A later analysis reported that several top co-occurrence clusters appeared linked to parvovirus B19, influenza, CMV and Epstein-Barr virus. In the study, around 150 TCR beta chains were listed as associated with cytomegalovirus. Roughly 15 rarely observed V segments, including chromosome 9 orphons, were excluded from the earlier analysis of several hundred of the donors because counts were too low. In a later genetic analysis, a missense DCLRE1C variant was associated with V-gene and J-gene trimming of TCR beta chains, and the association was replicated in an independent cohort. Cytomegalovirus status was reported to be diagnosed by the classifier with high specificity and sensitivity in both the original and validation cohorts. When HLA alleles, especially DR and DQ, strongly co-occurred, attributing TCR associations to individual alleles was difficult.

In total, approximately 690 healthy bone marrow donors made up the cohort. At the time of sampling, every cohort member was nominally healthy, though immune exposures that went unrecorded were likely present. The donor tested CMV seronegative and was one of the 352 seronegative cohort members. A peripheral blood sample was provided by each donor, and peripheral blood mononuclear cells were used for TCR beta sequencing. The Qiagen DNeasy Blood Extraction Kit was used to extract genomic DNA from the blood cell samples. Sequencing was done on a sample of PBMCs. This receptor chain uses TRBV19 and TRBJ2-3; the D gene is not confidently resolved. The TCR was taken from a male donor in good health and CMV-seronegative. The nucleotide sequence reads TGTGCCAGTAGTATTGTAGAAATGAGAGATACGCAGTATTTT. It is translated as CASSIVEMRDTQYF.